The 14 T cell receptor beta chains given below trace back to one sample, sequenced in a study of cytotoxic CD8 clonotypes in ibrutinib-treated CLL. The repertoire was sequenced with immunoSEQ multiplex PCR; TCRdb's copy has only in-frame clones and lacks some. The table lists 150,000 to 250,000 clones, over 60% of them singletons, with around 15% in the top ten. This sample comprised PBMCs, obtained after 24 months of ibrutinib treatment. The receptors were sampled from a human donor with chronic lymphocytic leukemia.

The rearrangement joins TRBV29-1 to TRBJ2-1; no firm D call. Trimming took 5 bases from V and 5 from J, leaving 25 bases between them. The CDR3 totals 17 residues. Germline V gene lookup returns CDR1 SQVTM and CDR2 ANQGSEA. CDR3 loop: CSVRTYRQTHADNEQFF. The CDR3 DNA follows: TGCAGCGTTCGGACGTATCGACAAACCCACGCGGACAATGAGCAGTTCTTC.

CDR3 bases: TGCGCCAGCAGCTTGGGGGGAAGACAGGACTCTGGAAACACCATATATTTT. Residues: CASSLGGRQDSGNTIYF. The chain links TRBV5-1 to TRBJ1-3, with D possibly being TRBD1 (6 bases). The CDR3 is 17 residues long. Trimming removed 0 bases from V and 0 bases from J, with 13 bases in between. CDR1 is SGHRS and CDR2 is YFSETQ in the germline V gene.

This chain links TRBV7-2 with TRBJ2-7, with 8 bases matching TRBD2. The CDR3 is 15 amino acids. CDR1 SGHTA and CDR2 FQGNSA come from the germline V gene. The V and J ends lost 2 bases and 0 bases, in that order; junction bases with no gene match: 3. CDR3 in DNA: TGTGCCAGCAGCTTACGGGAGGGTAGCTCCTACGAGCAGTACTTC. Amino acid sequence: CASSLREGSSYEQYF. The full variable domain, its missing parts supplied by reference TRBV7-2 and TRBJ2-7, is GAGVSQSPSNKVTEKGKDVELRCDPISGHTALYWYRQSLGQGLEFLIYFQGNSAPDKSGLPSDRFSAERTGGSVSTLTIQRTQQEDSAVYLCASSLREGSSYEQYFGPGTRLTVT.

The V call is TRBV29-1, the J call TRBJ1-2; the match to TRBD1 covers 7 bases. This CDR3 contains 16 residues. Germline V gene sequence: CDR1 SQVTM, CDR2 ANQGSEA. V dropped 1 base and J dropped 4; count of bases not matched to a gene: 12. CDR3 DNA sequence: TGCAGCGTTGAAGGCCGAGGGGGCCGCGGGGTCTATGGCTACACCTTC. This sequence encodes CSVEGRGGRGVYGYTF.

V is TRBV28 and J is TRBJ1-5; D remains unclear. Germline V lookup: CDR1 MDHEN, CDR2 SYDVKM. Trimming cost V 6 bases and J 0 bases, with 15 bases left between them. The CDR3 spans 16 residues. CDR3 in DNA: TGTGCCAGCAGGTTTCAGTCCTGGAATAGCAATCAGCCCCAGCATTTT. Translation: CASRFQSWNSNQPQHF.

The V call is TRBV5-1, the J call TRBJ2-7; TRBD2 matches at 8 bases. The CDR3 length is 15 residues. CDR1 is SGHRS, CDR2 YFSETQ, per germline. The V and J ends lost 4 bases and 3 bases, in that order; junction bases with no gene match: 9. The CDR3 region is CASSISGLAGYEQYF. CDR3 nucleotides: TGCGCCAGCAGCATATCCGGACTAGCTGGCTACGAGCAGTACTTC. Full variable domain (remainder filled in from reference TRBV5-1 and TRBJ2-7): KAGVTQTPRYLIKTRGQQVTLSCSPISGHRSVSWYQQTPGQGLQFLFEYFSETQRNKGNFPGRFSGRQFSNSRSEMNVSTLELGDSALYLCASSISGLAGYEQYFGPGTRLTVT.

This clone came up a few times. CDR3 sequence: CASSDGQYEQYF. The CDR3 DNA follows: TGCGCCAGCAGTGACGGACAATACGAGCAGTACTTC. The chain carries TRBV10-1 and TRBJ2-7; TRBD1 is a possible D gene (5 bases). This CDR3 comprises 12 residues. Germline V gene lookup returns CDR1 WNHNN and CDR2 SYGVQD (reference sequence). V was shortened by 3 bases and J by 4 bases, with 7 bases between the two germline ends.

This clone was detected a few times. The CDR3 DNA is TGCGCCAGCAGTGACCTAGCGGGAGGGAATGAGCAGTTCTTC. This translates into CASSDLAGGNEQFF. This chain links TRBV4-3 with TRBJ2-1; 12 bases map to TRBD2. CDR1 is LGHNA, CDR2 YSLEER, per germline. This CDR3 is built from 14 residues. Germline trimming cut 6 bases from V and 7 bases from J; bases unmatched to any gene: 4.

V usage is TRBV9 and J usage is TRBJ1-5; no clear D gene. The germline V gene has CDR1 SGDLS and CDR2 YYNGEE. The CDR3 is made up of 15 amino acids. Trimming cost V 0 bases and J 1 base, with 8 bases left between them. The DNA of the CDR3 is TGTGCCAGCAGCGTAGGGCGGGAAAGCAATCAGCCCCAGCATTTT. It translates to CASSVGRESNQPQHF.

The chain has TRBV6-5 and TRBJ2-7, with 7 bases lining up with TRBD1. V was pared by 4 bases and J by 2 bases, with 8 bases of the junction left unmatched. The CDR3 loop spans 15 amino acids. Germline V lookup: CDR1 MNHEY, CDR2 SVGAGI. The CDR3 DNA follows: TGTGCCAGCAGTTCGACGACAGGGAAACCCTACGAGCAGTACTTC. This sequence encodes CASSSTTGKPYEQYF.

The chain couples TRBV7-8 to TRBJ2-1; D is perhaps TRBD2 (5 bases). Germline V lookup: CDR1 SGHVS, CDR2 FQNEAQ. This CDR3 region has 16 residues. V was cut by 0 bases and J by 0 bases, with 9 bases left in between. The CDR3 is CASSLAPGFSYNEQFF. CDR3 coding DNA: TGTGCCAGCAGCTTAGCGCCGGGATTCTCCTACAATGAGCAGTTCTTC.

The CDR3 protein is CASSWGTSRGNTIYF. In DNA, the CDR3 is TGTGCCAGCAGCTGGGGGACCTCTCGGGGAAACACCATATATTTT. The V call is TRBV11-2, the J call TRBJ1-3, with D possibly being TRBD1 (5 bases). Germline lookup yields CDR1 SGHAT and CDR2 FQNNGV. V was trimmed by 4 bases and J by 4 bases, leaving 14 bases between them. The CDR3 has 15 amino acids. Based on the CDR3 plus reference TRBV11-2 and TRBJ1-3, the full variable domain is EAGVAQSPRYKIIEKRQSVAFWCNPISGHATLYWYQQILGQGPKLLIQFQNNGVVDDSQLPKDRFSAERLKGVDSTLKIQPAKLEDSAVYLCASSWGTSRGNTIYFGEGSWLTVV.

This clone was detected once. The genes are TRBV5-4 and TRBJ2-3, with 8 bases identical to TRBD1. Trimming removed 3 bases from V and 3 bases from J; junction bases left unmatched: 9. Germline CDR1 and CDR2: SGHNT and YYREEE (reference sequence). The CDR3 runs to 16 residues. The CDR3 DNA follows: TGTGCCAGCAGCTGGGTCCCTGGACAGGGTACAGATACGCAGTATTTT. As protein: CASSWVPGQGTDTQYF.

The count of this clone is one. The chain combines TRBV29-1 with TRBJ2-2, with TRBD1 matching 8 bases. Losses at the gene ends were 0 bases for V and 6 bases for J; bases not matched to a gene: 12. Germline V gene data show CDR1 as SQVTM and CDR2 as ANQGSEA. The CDR3 sequence is 17 residues long. The CDR3 sequence is CSVEDLKTGASAGELFF. CDR3 DNA: TGCAGCGTTGAAGATCTTAAGACAGGGGCGTCCGCCGGGGAGCTGTTTTTT.